This TCR beta chain was captured in a study of neurological immune-mediated disorders. This clonotype was recorded many times. Each TCR transcript was tagged with a 10-nucleotide random UMI during 5'RACE. MiXCR, applied by TCRdb to the 5' RACE reads, yields one record per CDR3 protein. The sample has tens of thousands of distinct CDR3 sequences, over 9% seen once; the top ten hold about 1.8%. V was clipped by 0 bases and J by 6 bases; unmatched bases: 8. From germline, CDR1 is MNHEY and CDR2 SVGEGT. The CDR3 runs to 16 residues. The rearrangement joins TRBV6-2 or TRBV6-3 to TRBJ2-1; 7 nucleotides agree with TRBD2. This sequence was found in a man aged 35-49 years in good health. Material: PBMCs. The CDR3, as DNA: TGTGCCAGCAGTTACTCGATGGCGGGAGTGTCCAATGAGCAGTTCTTC. Translation: CASSYSMAGVSNEQFF.